These T cell receptor beta chains were read from a single sample in a study of T cells in localized non-small cell lung cancer. Clones were read by immunoSEQ multiplex PCR, and TCRdb kept only the in-frame ones, dropping some. The sample records approximately 9,000 clones, about 91% being singletons. The specimen comprised peripheral blood, sampled before any cancer treatment. The receptor set was obtained from a woman aged 40 to 75 with stage I squamous cell lung carcinoma. CDR3s include the opening cysteine and the closing phenylalanine or tryptophan. D genes are given only for firm matches.

D: .
V: TRBV19
J: TRBJ2-1
DNA: TGTGCCAGTAGTATAGGCAATGAGCAGTTCTTC
CDR3: CASSIGNEQFF

D: TRBD1
V: TRBV11-2
J: TRBJ2-6
DNA: TGTGCCAGCAGCTACGCCCCCGGGACAGGGGCTGGGGCCAACGTCCTGACTTTC
CDR3: CASSYAPGTGAGANVLTF

D: .
V: TRBV25-1
J: TRBJ1-5
DNA: TGTGCCAGCACTCACCTTAATGACAGTGAAAATCAGCCCCAGCATTTT
CDR3: CASTHLNDSENQPQHF

D: TRBD2
V: TRBV6-1
J: TRBJ2-2
DNA: TGTGCCAGCAGTGAAGCTAGCGGGGGGATCACCGGGGAGCTGTTTTTT
CDR3: CASSEASGGITGELFF

D: TRBD1
V: TRBV12-5
J: TRBJ1-2
DNA: TGTGCTAGTGGTTTGACTTTACAGGGGGTGGGTGGCTACACCTTC
CDR3: CASGLTLQGVGGYTF

D: .
V: TRBV30
J: TRBJ2-2
DNA: TGTGCCTGGAGGTGGGACTCGGGCACCGGGGAGCTGTTTTTT
CDR3: CAWRWDSGTGELFF

D: TRBD1
V: TRBV5-4
J: TRBJ2-5
DNA: TGTGCCAGCAGCATTATACAGGGGGCCCGGGAGACCCAGTACTTC
CDR3: CASSIIQGARETQYF

D: .
V: TRBV5-1
J: TRBJ1-4
DNA: TGCGCCAGCAGCTTGGAACAGCCTTTAGCCTCAACTAATGAAAAACTGTTTTTT
CDR3: CASSLEQPLASTNEKLFF

D: .
V: TRBV7-2
J: TRBJ2-2
DNA: TGTGCCAGCAGCTTACGAACCGGGAACACCGGGGAGCTGTTTTTT
CDR3: CASSLRTGNTGELFF

D: .
V: TRBV4-1
J: TRBJ2-1
DNA: TGCGCCAGCAGCCAAGATACCCCTCCCTACAATGAGCAGTTCTTC
CDR3: CASSQDTPPYNEQFF

D: .
V: TRBV7-7
J: TRBJ2-2
DNA: TGTGCTAGCAGCTTAAGAGGGGATAGGTTGGGGGCGAACACCGGGGAGCTGTTTTTT
CDR3: CASSLRGDRLGANTGELFF

D: .
V: TRBV6-5
J: TRBJ1-2
DNA: TGTGCCAGTGCAGAAGGGTTCTTATCTAACTATGGCTACACCTTC
CDR3: CASAEGFLSNYGYTF

D: TRBD1
V: TRBV5-5
J: TRBJ1-1
DNA: TGTGCCAGCAGCTTGTCGGGACAGGGAAACACTGAAGCTTTCTTT
CDR3: CASSLSGQGNTEAFF

D: .
V: TRBV5-1
J: TRBJ2-7
DNA: TGCGCCAGCAGCGGATCCGGGCGGGAGCAGTACTTC
CDR3: CASSGSGREQYF

D: .
V: TRBV7-2
J: TRBJ1-3
DNA: TGTGCCAGCAGCCGGGGACGGTTCTCTGGAAACACCATATATTTT
CDR3: CASSRGRFSGNTIYF

D: .
V: TRBV27
J: TRBJ1-1
DNA: TGTGCCAGCAGAACCACGGGGGAAGGGAACACTGAAGCTTTCTTT
CDR3: CASRTTGEGNTEAFF

D: TRBD1
V: TRBV10-2
J: TRBJ1-1
DNA: TGCGCCAGCAGAGAGGAGACAGGGATCACTGAAGCTTTCTTT
CDR3: CASREETGITEAFF

D: TRBD2
V: TRBV5-5
J: TRBJ2-5
DNA: TGTGCCAGCAGCCCGGCGGGGGGGACTAAATCAGCGACCCAGTACTTC
CDR3: CASSPAGGTKSATQYF

D: .
V: TRBV19
J: TRBJ1-1
DNA: TGTGCCAGTAGTATGGACAGAACGGGCACTGAAGCTTTCTTT
CDR3: CASSMDRTGTEAFF

D: .
V: TRBV30
J: TRBJ1-6
DNA: TGTGCCTGGAGTGTACTCGGCACTAAGCCACCCCTCCACTTT
CDR3: CAWSVLGTKPPLHF